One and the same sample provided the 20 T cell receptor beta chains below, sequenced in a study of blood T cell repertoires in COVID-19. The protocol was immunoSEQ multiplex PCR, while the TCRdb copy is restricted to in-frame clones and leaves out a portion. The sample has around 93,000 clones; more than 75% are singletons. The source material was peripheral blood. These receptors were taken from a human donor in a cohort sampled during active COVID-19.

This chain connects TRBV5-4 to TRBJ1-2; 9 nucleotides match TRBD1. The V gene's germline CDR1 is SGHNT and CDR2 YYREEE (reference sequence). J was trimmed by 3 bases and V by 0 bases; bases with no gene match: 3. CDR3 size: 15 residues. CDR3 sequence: CASSLATGGDYGYTF. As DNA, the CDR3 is TGTGCCAGCAGCTTGGCGACAGGGGGAGACTATGGCTACACCTTC.

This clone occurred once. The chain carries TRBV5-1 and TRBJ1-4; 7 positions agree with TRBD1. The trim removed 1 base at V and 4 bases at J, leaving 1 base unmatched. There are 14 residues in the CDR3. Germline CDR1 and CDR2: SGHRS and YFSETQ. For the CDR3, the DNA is TGCGCCAGCAGCTTGCAGGGGGATAATGAAAAACTGTTTTTT. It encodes CASSLQGDNEKLFF.

The CDR3 DNA follows: TGCGCCAGCAGCCAAGTGCGGGGGAAAAACTATGGCTACACCTTC. This gives the protein CASSQVRGKNYGYTF. The rearrangement joins TRBV4-1 to TRBJ1-2, with D tentatively TRBD1 (5 bases). This CDR3 is 15 amino acids long. Germline values: CDR1 MGHRA, CDR2 YSYEKL. Trimming left V 1 base short and J 2 bases short, with 11 bases between.

CDR3 protein: CASSGQGGDTEAFF. In nucleotides, the CDR3 is TGTGCCAGCAGCGGGCAGGGGGGCGACACTGAAGCTTTCTTT. J is TRBJ1-1 and V is TRBV9, with 7 bases identical to TRBD1. CDR3 length: 14 amino acids. V was clipped by 3 bases and J by 3 bases; unmatched bases: 5. Looked up from germline, CDR1 is SGDLS and CDR2 is YYNGEE.

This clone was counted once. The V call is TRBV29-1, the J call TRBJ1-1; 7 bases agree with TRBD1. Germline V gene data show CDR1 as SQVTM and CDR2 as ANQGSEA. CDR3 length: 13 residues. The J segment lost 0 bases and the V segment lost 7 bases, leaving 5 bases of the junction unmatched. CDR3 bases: TGCAGCGCCCTAGGACAGGTGAACACTGAAGCTTTCTTT. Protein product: CSALGQVNTEAFF.

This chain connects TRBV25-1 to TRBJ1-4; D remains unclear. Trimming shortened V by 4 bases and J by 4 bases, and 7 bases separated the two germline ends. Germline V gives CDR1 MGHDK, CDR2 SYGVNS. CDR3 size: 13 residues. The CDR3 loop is CASSVTVNEKLFF. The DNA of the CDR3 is TGTGCCAGCAGTGTTACGGTTAATGAAAAACTGTTTTTT. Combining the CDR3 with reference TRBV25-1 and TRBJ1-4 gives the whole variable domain EADIYQTPRYLVIGTGKKITLECSQTMGHDKMYWYQQDPGMELHLIHYSYGVNSTEKGDLSSESTVSRIRTEHFPLTLESARPSHTSQYLCASSVTVNEKLFFGSGTQLSVL.

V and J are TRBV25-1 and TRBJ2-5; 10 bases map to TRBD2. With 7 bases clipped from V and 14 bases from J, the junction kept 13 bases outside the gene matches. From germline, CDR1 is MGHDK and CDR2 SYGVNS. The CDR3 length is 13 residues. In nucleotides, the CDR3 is TGTGCCAGCATCGGACTAGCGGAGTCCAACCCCTACTTC. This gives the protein CASIGLAESNPYF.

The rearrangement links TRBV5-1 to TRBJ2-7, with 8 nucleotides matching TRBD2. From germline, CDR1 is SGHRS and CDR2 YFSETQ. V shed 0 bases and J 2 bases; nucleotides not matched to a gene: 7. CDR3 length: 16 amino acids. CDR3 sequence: CASSLASTSGTYEQYF. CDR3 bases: TGCGCCAGCAGCTTGGCGTCCACTAGCGGTACCTACGAGCAGTACTTC.

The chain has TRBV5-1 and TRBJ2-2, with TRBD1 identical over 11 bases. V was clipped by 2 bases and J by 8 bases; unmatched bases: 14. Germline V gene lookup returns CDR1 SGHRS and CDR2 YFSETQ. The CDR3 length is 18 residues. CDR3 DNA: TGCGCCAGCAGCTTATCCGGACAGGGGGCGCCCTCTCCGGGGGAGCTGTTTTTT. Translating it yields CASSLSGQGAPSPGELFF.

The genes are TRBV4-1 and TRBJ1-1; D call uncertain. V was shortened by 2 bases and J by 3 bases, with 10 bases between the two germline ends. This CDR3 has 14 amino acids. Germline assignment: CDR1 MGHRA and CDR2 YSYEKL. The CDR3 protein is CASSQREEYTEAFF. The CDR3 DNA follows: TGCGCCAGCAGCCAACGGGAGGAGTACACTGAAGCTTTCTTT.

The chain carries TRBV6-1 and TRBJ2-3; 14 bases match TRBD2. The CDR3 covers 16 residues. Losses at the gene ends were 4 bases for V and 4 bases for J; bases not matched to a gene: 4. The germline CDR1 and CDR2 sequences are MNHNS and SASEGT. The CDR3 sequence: CASSGGTSGSPDTQYF. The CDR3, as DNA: TGTGCCAGCAGTGGGGGGACTAGCGGGAGCCCAGATACGCAGTATTTT.

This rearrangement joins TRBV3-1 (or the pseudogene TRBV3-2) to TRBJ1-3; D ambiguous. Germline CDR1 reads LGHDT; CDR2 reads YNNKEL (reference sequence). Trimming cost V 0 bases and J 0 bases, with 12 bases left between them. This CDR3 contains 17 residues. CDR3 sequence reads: CASSQDQVAYSGNTIYF. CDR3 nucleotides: TGTGCCAGCAGCCAAGATCAGGTGGCCTACTCTGGAAACACCATATATTTT.

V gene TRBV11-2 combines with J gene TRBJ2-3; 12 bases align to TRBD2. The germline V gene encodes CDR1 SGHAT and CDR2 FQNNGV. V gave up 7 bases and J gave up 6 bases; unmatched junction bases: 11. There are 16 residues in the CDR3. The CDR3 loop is CASTIGLAGPRDTQYF. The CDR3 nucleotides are TGTGCCAGCACCATTGGACTAGCGGGACCCCGCGATACGCAGTATTTT.

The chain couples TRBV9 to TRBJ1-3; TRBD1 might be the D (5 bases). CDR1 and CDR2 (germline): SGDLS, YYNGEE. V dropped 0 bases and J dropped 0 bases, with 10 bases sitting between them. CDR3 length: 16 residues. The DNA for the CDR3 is TGTGCCAGCAGCGTAGCTGACAGCCTCTCTGGAAACACCATATATTTT. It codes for CASSVADSLSGNTIYF.

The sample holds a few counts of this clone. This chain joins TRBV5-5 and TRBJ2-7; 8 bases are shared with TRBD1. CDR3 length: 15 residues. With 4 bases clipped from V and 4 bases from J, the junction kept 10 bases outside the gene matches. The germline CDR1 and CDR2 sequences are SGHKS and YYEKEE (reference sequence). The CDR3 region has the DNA TGTGCCAGCAGCCATGGGGACAGGCCGGGGTACGAGCAGTACTTC. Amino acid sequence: CASSHGDRPGYEQYF.

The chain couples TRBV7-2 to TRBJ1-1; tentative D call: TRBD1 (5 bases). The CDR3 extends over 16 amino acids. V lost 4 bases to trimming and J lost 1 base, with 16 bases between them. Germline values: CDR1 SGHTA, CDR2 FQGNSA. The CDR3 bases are TGTGCCAGCAGCTCCCTGGGGGGGGAAGGGAACACTGAAGCTTTCTTT. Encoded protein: CASSSLGGEGNTEAFF.

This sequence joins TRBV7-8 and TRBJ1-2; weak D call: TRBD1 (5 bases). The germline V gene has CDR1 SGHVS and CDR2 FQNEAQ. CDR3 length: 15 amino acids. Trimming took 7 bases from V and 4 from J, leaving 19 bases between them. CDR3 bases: TGTGCCAGCACGAGAGACAGTCAATTTTCCTATGGCTACACCTTC. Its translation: CASTRDSQFSYGYTF.

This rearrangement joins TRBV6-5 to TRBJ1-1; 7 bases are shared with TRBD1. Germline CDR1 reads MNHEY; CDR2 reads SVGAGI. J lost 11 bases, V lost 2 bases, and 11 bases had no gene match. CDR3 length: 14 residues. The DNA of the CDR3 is TGTGCCAGCAGTTACCGTACCGGGACAGAAAAGGCTTTCTTT. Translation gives CASSYRTGTEKAFF.

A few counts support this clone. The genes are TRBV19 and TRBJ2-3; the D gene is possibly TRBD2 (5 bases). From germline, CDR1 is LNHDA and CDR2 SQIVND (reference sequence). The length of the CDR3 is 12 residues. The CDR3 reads CAVGPRADTQYF. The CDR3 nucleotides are TGTGCGGTGGGCCCGAGGGCAGATACGCAGTATTTT.

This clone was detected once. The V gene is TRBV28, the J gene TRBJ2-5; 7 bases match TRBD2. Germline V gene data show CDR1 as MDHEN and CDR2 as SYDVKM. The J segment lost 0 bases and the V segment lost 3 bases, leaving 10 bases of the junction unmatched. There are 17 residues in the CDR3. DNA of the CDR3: TGTGCCAGCAGTTTTGGATATTCCGGGAGGTACCAAGAGACCCAGTACTTC. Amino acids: CASSFGYSGRYQETQYF.